This entry features one T cell receptor (beta chain) sequence. The antigen is undetermined. This record comes from a study of cytomegalovirus exposure and HLA in healthy donors. Study overall: Across about 400 genotyped donors, around 82% landed in the Caucasian-associated ancestry cluster. Regarding the study as a whole: Earlier analysis looked at TCR beta V segments, and most were productive about 87% or about 30% of the time. Because they were indistinguishable, some V segments, including TRBV6-2 and TRBV6-3, were excluded.

It was healthy bone marrow donors who served as donors. The CDR3 is 15 amino acids. Between the trimmed V and J ends, which lost 5 bases and 2 bases, there was a span of 15 bases. Per germline, CDR1 LNHDA and CDR2 SQIVND (reference sequence). Primers: 60 Vbeta forward and 13 Jbeta reverse. The protocol was immunoSEQ multiplex PCR, while the TCRdb copy is restricted to in-frame clones and leaves out a portion. The data contain approximately 140,000 clones, 79% of them singletons. Sample: PBMCs. This chain uses TRBV19 with TRBJ1-2; D not resolved. This clonotype originated in a man aged 18 to 29 in good health and CMV-seronegative. Here the CDR3 DNA reads TGTGCCAGTAGTGCCCCGGCAGCGGGAAACTATGGCTACACCTTC. Translation gives CASSAPAAGNYGYTF.